This TCR beta chain came from a study of blood T cell repertoires in COVID-19. TCRdb's table, derived via immunoSEQ multiplex PCR, lists solely in-frame clones and lacks some. This table holds about 150,000 clones, 82% found once. V was shortened by 4 bases and J by 1 base, with 16 bases between the two germline ends. The CDR3 loop spans 16 amino acids. The germline CDR1 and CDR2 sequences are SGHTA and FQGNSA. This clone was counted between two and nine times. V and J are TRBV7-2 and TRBJ2-5; D possibly corresponds to TRBD1 (7 bases). The TCR originated in a human donor with acute or convalescent COVID-19. The donor label of this sample is uncertain. The material sequenced was peripheral blood. The CDR3 here is CASSSRQGGPQETQYF. In DNA, the CDR3 is TGTGCCAGCAGCTCAAGGCAGGGGGGTCCCCAAGAGACCCAGTACTTC.